This paragraph reports one T cell receptor (beta chain). This specimen belongs to a study of blood T cells in healthy people across ages. The use of a sample-barcoded 5' primer and a J-beta primer mix characterized a second PCR of about 7 to 12 cycles. TCRdb processed the 5' RACE reads anew with MiXCR; each CDR3 protein has one entry. The sample lists about 280,000 distinct CDR3 sequences; around 29% were seen once. This clonotype was obtained from a woman between 65 and 79 years old in good health. Material for sequencing was blood.

The CDR3 coding sequence is TGTGCCAGCGCATCGGGACCCCAAAACATTCAGTACTTC. Its translation: CASASGPQNIQYF. The chain couples TRBV7-2 to TRBJ2-4; D is tentatively TRBD1 or TRBD2 (5 bases each). Trimming took off 8 bases at V and 5 bases at J, with 13 bases between the two ends. This CDR3 comprises 13 residues. Germline CDR1 is SGHTA and CDR2 is FQGNSA.